Listed below are T cell receptor beta chains from one sample, sequenced in a study of blood T cell repertoires in COVID-19. TCRdb's table, derived via immunoSEQ multiplex PCR, lists solely in-frame clones and lacks some. The profile shows some 150,000 clones, 81% of them singletons. Sequencing was done on a sample of peripheral blood. These receptors were obtained from a human donor with acute or convalescent COVID-19. The donor label of this sample is uncertain. Each CDR3 is given with its conserved first and last residue. Each record gives: V gene, J gene, CDR3 protein.

V gene: TRBV14; J gene: TRBJ1-4; CDR3 protein: CASSQDEDYREKLFF
V gene: TRBV3-1/TRBV3-2; J gene: TRBJ2-1; CDR3 protein: CASSQYSGGAYNEQFF
V gene: TRBV10-3; J gene: TRBJ2-3; CDR3 protein: CAISDPSGGLSDTQYF
V gene: TRBV19; J gene: TRBJ1-2; CDR3 protein: CASSILDRAAAGYGYTF
V gene: TRBV5-1; J gene: TRBJ1-6; CDR3 protein: CASSPRPGGSYNSPLHF
V gene: TRBV10-3; J gene: TRBJ1-1; CDR3 protein: CAATDRRATEAFF
V gene: TRBV11-3; J gene: TRBJ2-3; CDR3 protein: CASSLTSGSTDTQYF
V gene: TRBV5-4; J gene: TRBJ1-1; CDR3 protein: CASSLAGSRREAFF
V gene: TRBV5-1; J gene: TRBJ2-3; CDR3 protein: CASSPAASTDTQYF
V gene: TRBV6-5; J gene: TRBJ1-6; CDR3 protein: CASRPGQGNSPLHF
V gene: TRBV6-5; J gene: TRBJ1-1; CDR3 protein: CASTWGPGTEAFF
V gene: TRBV9; J gene: TRBJ1-4; CDR3 protein: CASSIQGGVNEKLFF
V gene: TRBV5-6; J gene: TRBJ2-3; CDR3 protein: CASSPGEEPDTQYF
V gene: TRBV3-1/TRBV3-2; J gene: TRBJ1-1; CDR3 protein: CASSPGGDRVVTEAFF
V gene: TRBV12-3/TRBV12-4; J gene: TRBJ2-7; CDR3 protein: CASTQGSSYEQYF
V gene: TRBV6-5; J gene: TRBJ1-6; CDR3 protein: CASRPGLGVSPLHF
V gene: TRBV6-5; J gene: TRBJ1-2; CDR3 protein: CASSLTGIGYTF
V gene: TRBV6-2/TRBV6-3; J gene: TRBJ1-1; CDR3 protein: CASSPGELEAFF
V gene: TRBV6-5; J gene: TRBJ1-5; CDR3 protein: CASRTGNSNQPQHF
V gene: TRBV10-3; J gene: TRBJ2-7; CDR3 protein: CAISGSYQTLSYEQYF
V gene: TRBV19; J gene: TRBJ1-5; CDR3 protein: CASTTGAQPQHF
V gene: TRBV20-1; J gene: TRBJ2-7; CDR3 protein: CSARSGHEQYF
V gene: TRBV24-1; J gene: TRBJ1-4; CDR3 protein: CATSDPRSEGEKLFF
V gene: TRBV7-9; J gene: TRBJ1-5; CDR3 protein: CASSSSQGKGNQPQHF
V gene: TRBV20-1; J gene: TRBJ1-1; CDR3 protein: CSASINRRYTEAFF
V gene: TRBV6-5; J gene: TRBJ2-6; CDR3 protein: CASSYVTGANVLTF
V gene: TRBV7-9; J gene: TRBJ1-5; CDR3 protein: CASSLGFGNQPQHF
V gene: TRBV18; J gene: TRBJ1-2; CDR3 protein: CASLGSSQAYGYTF
V gene: TRBV11-3; J gene: TRBJ1-1; CDR3 protein: CASSLGSSNTEAFF
V gene: TRBV24-1; J gene: TRBJ1-2; CDR3 protein: CATSENRGGYTF
V gene: TRBV7-3; J gene: TRBJ1-2; CDR3 protein: CASSPKGGRNYGYTF
V gene: TRBV10-3; J gene: TRBJ1-1; CDR3 protein: CAIIAQGAAEAFF
V gene: TRBV3-1/TRBV3-2; J gene: TRBJ2-1; CDR3 protein: CASSQGLGGQSSYNEQFF
V gene: TRBV11-2; J gene: TRBJ1-2; CDR3 protein: CASSSTGGASHGYTF
V gene: TRBV7-2; J gene: TRBJ1-1; CDR3 protein: CASSADRGTIEAFF
V gene: TRBV7-6; J gene: TRBJ2-2; CDR3 protein: CASSLAGGASNTGELFF
V gene: TRBV5-5; J gene: TRBJ2-1; CDR3 protein: CASSPKREYNEQFF
V gene: TRBV2; J gene: TRBJ1-5; CDR3 protein: CASSDRSNQPQHF
V gene: TRBV6-5; J gene: TRBJ1-1; CDR3 protein: CASSSYGGGNTEAFF
V gene: TRBV6-5; J gene: TRBJ1-1; CDR3 protein: CVTGRGLGTEAFF
V gene: TRBV6-1; J gene: TRBJ1-3; CDR3 protein: CASSEAGGRNTIYF
V gene: TRBV20-1; J gene: TRBJ2-1; CDR3 protein: CSASPPGSMNEQFF
V gene: TRBV19; J gene: TRBJ2-1; CDR3 protein: CASSPRPTSGGHSYNEQFF
V gene: TRBV19; J gene: TRBJ1-1; CDR3 protein: CASMGGHTEAFF
V gene: TRBV5-6; J gene: TRBJ2-3; CDR3 protein: CASSLQGGTDTQYF
V gene: TRBV30; J gene: TRBJ1-3; CDR3 protein: CAWSVWHSIYDSSGNTIYF
V gene: TRBV27; J gene: TRBJ2-7; CDR3 protein: CASSLGTGVSYEQYF
V gene: TRBV25-1; J gene: TRBJ1-1; CDR3 protein: CASNTGTVNTEAFF
V gene: TRBV6-4; J gene: TRBJ2-1; CDR3 protein: CASSRDRYNEQFF
V gene: TRBV5-6; J gene: TRBJ1-1; CDR3 protein: CASSLRTGARGTEAFF
V gene: TRBV7-9; J gene: TRBJ1-1; CDR3 protein: CASSSGTQNTEAFF
V gene: TRBV19; J gene: TRBJ1-4; CDR3 protein: CASSTGQGFRTNEKLFF
V gene: TRBV9; J gene: TRBJ2-7; CDR3 protein: CASSDETGGEQYF